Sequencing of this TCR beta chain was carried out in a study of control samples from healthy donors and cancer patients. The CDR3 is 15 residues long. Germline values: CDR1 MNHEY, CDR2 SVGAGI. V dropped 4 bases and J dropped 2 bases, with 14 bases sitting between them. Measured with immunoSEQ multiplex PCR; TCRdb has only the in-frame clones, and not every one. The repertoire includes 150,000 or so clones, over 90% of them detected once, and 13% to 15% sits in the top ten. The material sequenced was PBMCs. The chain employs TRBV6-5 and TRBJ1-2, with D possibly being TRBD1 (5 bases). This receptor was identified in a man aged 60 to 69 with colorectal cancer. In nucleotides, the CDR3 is TGTGCCAGCAGTTCCCCAGGGTCGGCGAACTATGGCTACACCTTC. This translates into CASSSPGSANYGYTF.